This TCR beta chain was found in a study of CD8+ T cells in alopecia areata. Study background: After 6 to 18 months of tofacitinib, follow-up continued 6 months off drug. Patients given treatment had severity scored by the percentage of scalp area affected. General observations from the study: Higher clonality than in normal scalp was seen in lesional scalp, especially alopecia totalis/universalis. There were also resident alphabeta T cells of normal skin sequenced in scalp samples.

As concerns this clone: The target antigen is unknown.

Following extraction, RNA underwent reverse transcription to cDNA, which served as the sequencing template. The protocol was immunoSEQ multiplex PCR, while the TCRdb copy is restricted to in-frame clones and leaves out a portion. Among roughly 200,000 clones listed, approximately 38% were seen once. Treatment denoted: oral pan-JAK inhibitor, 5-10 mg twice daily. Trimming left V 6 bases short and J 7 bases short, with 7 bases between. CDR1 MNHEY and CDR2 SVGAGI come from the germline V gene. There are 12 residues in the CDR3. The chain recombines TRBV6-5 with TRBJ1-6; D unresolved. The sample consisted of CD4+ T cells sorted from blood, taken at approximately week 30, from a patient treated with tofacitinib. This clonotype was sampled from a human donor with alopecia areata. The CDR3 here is CASRAVNSPLHF. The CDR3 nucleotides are TGTGCCAGCAGGGCGGTGAATTCACCCCTCCACTTT.